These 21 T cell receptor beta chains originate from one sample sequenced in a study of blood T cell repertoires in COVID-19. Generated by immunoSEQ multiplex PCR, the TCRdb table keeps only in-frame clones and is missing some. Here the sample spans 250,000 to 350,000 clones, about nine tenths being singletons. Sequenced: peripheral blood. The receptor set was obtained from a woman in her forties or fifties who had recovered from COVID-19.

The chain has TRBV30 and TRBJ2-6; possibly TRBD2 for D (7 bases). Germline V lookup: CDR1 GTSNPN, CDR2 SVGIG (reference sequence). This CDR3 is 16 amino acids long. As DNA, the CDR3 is TGTGCTTGTGGGGGGGGCCCTCTCTCTGGGGCCAACGTCCTGACTTTC. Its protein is CACGGGPLSGANVLTF.

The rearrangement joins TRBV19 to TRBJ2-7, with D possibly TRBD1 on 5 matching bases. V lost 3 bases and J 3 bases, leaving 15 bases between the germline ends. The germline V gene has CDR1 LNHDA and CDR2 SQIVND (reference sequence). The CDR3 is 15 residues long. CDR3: CASSMGPFRDYEQYF. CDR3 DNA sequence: TGTGCCAGTAGTATGGGCCCCTTCAGGGACTACGAGCAGTACTTC.

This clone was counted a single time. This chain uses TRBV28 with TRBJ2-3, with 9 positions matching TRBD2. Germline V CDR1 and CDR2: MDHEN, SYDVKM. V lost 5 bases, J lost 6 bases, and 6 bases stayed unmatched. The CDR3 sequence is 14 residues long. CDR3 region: CASSRTSEADTQYF. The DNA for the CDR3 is TGTGCCAGCAGTAGGACTAGCGAGGCCGATACGCAGTATTTT.

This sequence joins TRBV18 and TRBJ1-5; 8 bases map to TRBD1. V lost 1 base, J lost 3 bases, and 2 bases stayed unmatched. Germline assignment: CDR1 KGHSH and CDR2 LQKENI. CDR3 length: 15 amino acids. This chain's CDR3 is CASSPLQGANQPQHF. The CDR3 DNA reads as TGTGCCAGCTCACCACTTCAGGGGGCCAATCAGCCCCAGCATTTT.

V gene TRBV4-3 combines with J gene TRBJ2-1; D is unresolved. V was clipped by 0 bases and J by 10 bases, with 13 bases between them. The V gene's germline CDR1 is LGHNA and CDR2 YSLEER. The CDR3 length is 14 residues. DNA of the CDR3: TGCGCCAGCAGCCAAGAGGCGCACCTTAGCGAGCAGTTCTTC. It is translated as CASSQEAHLSEQFF.

DNA for the CDR3: TGCGCCAGCAGGGCCACTAGCGGGAGTTACTCCTACAATGAGCAGTTCTTC. This codes for CASRATSGSYSYNEQFF. The chain has TRBV10-2 and TRBJ2-1; 11 nucleotides agree with TRBD2. V shed 6 bases and J 0 bases; nucleotides not matched to a gene: 7. The V gene's germline CDR1 is WSHSY and CDR2 SAAADI. The CDR3 covers 17 residues.

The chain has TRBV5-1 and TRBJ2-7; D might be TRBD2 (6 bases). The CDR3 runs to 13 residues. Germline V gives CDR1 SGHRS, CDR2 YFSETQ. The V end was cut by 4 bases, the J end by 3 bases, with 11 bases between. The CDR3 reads CASSMGLDYEQYF. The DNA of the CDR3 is TGCGCCAGCAGCATGGGACTGGACTACGAGCAGTACTTC.

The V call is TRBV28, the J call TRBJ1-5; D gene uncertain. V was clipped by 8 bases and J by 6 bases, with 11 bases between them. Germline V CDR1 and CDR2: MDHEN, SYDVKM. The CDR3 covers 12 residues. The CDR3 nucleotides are TGTGCCAGCTATGTGGGAGCTCAGCCCCAGCATTTT. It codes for CASYVGAQPQHF.

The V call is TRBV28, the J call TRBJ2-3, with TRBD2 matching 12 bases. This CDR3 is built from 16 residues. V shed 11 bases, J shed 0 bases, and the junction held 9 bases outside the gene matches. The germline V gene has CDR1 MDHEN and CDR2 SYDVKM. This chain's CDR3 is CAAGTSGSSSTDTQYF. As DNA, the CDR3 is TGTGCCGCCGGGACTAGCGGGTCCTCTAGCACAGATACGCAGTATTTT.

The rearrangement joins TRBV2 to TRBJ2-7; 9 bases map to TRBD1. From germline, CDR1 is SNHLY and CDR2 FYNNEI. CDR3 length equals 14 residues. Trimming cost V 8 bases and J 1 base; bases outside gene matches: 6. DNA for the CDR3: TGTGCCAGCGTGACGGGACAGGGATCCTACGAGCAGTACTTC. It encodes CASVTGQGSYEQYF.

The chain's CDR3 is CASSQGTGGLFSLNTEAFF. DNA of the CDR3: TGCGCCAGCAGCCAAGGGACAGGGGGCCTTTTTAGCTTGAACACTGAAGCTTTCTTT. The chain couples TRBV4-3 to TRBJ1-1; 11 bases are a match to TRBD1. Trimming took 1 base from V and 0 from J; bases not matched to a gene: 10. CDR1 is LGHNA, CDR2 YSLEER, per germline. This CDR3 region has 19 residues.

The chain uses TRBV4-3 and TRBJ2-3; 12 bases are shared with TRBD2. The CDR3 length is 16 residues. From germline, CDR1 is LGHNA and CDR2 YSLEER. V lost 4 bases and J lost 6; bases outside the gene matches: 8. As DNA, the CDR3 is TGCGCCAGCAGCCGCTTACTAGCGGGGGGCCAGGATACGCAGTATTTT. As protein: CASSRLLAGGQDTQYF.

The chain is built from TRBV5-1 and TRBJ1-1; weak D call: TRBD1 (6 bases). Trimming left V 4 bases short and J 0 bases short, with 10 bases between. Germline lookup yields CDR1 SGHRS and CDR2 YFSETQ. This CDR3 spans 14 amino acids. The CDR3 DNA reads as TGCGCCAGCAGCCCGGGACAAATGAACACTGAAGCTTTCTTT. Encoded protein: CASSPGQMNTEAFF.

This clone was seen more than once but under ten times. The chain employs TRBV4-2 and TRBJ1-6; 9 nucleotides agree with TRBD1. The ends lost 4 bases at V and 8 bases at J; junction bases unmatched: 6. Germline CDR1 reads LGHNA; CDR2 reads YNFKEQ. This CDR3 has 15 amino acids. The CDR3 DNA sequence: TGTGCCAGCAGCCGGGACAGGGTAGGGGATTCACCCCTCCACTTT. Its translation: CASSRDRVGDSPLHF.

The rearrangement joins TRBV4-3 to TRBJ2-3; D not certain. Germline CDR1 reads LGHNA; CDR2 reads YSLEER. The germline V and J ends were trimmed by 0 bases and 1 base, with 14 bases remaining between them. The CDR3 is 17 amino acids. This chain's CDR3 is CASSQDWVGGRTDTQYF. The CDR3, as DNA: TGCGCCAGCAGCCAAGATTGGGTTGGCGGTCGCACAGATACGCAGTATTTT.

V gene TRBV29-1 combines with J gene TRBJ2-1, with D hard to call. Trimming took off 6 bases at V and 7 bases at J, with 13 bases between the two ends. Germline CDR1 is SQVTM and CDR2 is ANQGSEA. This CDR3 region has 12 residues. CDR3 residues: CSVRTRANEQFF. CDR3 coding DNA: TGCAGCGTCCGCACGAGAGCTAATGAGCAGTTCTTC.

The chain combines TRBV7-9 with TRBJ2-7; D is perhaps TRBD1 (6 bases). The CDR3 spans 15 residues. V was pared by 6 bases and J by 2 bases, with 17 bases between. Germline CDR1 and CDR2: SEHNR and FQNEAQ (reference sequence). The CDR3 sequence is CASSMTGLVTYEQYF. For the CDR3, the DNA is TGTGCCAGCAGTATGACAGGTTTAGTTACCTACGAGCAGTACTTC.

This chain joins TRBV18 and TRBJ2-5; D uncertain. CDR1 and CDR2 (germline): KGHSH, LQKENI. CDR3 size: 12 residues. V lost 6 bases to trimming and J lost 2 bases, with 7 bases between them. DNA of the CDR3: TGTGCCAGCTCGCCGGTTCAAGAGACCCAGTACTTC. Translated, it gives CASSPVQETQYF.

The CDR3 coding sequence is TGTGCCAGTAGTATAGGAGGCGGTCCCTACAATGAGCAGTTCTTC. It encodes CASSIGGGPYNEQFF. V and J are TRBV19 and TRBJ2-1; no definite D call. The CDR3 has 15 residues. The germline CDR1 and CDR2 sequences are LNHDA and SQIVND (reference sequence). The germline V and J ends were trimmed by 1 base and 2 bases, with 9 bases remaining between them. The full variable domain, completed using reference TRBV19 and TRBJ2-1, is DGGITQSPKYLFRKEGQNVTLSCEQNLNHDAMYWYRQDPGQGLRLIYYSQIVNDFQKGDIAEGYSVSREKKESFPLTVTSAQKNPTAFYLCASSIGGGPYNEQFFGPGTRLTVL.

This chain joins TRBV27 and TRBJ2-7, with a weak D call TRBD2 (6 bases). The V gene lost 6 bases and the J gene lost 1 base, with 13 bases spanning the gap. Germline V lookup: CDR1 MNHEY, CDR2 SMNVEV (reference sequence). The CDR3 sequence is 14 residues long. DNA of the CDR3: TGTGCCAGCAGCCTGGGGGGAGATTCCTACGAGCAGTACTTC. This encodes CASSLGGDSYEQYF.

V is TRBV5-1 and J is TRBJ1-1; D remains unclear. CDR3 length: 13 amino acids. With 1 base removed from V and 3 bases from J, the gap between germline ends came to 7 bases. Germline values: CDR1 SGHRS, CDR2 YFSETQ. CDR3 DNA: TGCGCCAGCAGCTTGCAACAGTACACTGAAGCTTTCTTT. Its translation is CASSLQQYTEAFF.